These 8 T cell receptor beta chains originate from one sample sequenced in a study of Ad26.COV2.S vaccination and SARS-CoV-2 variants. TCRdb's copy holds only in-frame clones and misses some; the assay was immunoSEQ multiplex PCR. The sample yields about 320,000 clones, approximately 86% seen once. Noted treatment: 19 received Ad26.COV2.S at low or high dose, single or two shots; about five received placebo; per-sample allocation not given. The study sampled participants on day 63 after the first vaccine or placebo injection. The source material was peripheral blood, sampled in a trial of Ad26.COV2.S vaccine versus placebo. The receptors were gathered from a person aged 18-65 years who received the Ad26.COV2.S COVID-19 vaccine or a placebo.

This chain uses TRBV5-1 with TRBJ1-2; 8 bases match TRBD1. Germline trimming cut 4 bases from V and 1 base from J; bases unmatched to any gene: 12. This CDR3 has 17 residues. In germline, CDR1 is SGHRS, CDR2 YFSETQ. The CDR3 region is CASSLDGTGTHNYGYTF. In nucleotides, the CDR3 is TGCGCCAGCAGCCTAGACGGGACAGGTACACATAACTATGGCTACACCTTC. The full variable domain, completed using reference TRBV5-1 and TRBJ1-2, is KAGVTQTPRYLIKTRGQQVTLSCSPISGHRSVSWYQQTPGQGLQFLFEYFSETQRNKGNFPGRFSGRQFSNSRSEMNVSTLELGDSALYLCASSLDGTGTHNYGYTFGSGTRLTVV.

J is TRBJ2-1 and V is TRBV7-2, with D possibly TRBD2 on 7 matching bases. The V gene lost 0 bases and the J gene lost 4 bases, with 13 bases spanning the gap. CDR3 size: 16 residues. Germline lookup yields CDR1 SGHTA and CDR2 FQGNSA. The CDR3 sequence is CASSLAGGPQYNEQFF. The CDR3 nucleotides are TGTGCCAGCAGCTTAGCGGGGGGGCCCCAATACAATGAGCAGTTCTTC.

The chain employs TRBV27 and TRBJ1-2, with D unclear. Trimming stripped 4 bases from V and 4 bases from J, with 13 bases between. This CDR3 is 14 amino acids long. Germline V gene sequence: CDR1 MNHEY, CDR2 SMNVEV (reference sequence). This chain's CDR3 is CASSSRPATYGYTF. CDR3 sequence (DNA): TGTGCCAGCAGTTCCCGTCCAGCCACCTATGGCTACACCTTC.

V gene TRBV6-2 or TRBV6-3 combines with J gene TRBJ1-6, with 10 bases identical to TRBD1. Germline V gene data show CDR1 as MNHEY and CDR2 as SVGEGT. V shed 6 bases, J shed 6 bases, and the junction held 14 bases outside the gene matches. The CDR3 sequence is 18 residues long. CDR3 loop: CASSPNRDRGRGNSPLHF. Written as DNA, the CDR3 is TGTGCCAGCAGCCCTAACCGGGACAGGGGAAGAGGTAATTCACCCCTCCACTTT.

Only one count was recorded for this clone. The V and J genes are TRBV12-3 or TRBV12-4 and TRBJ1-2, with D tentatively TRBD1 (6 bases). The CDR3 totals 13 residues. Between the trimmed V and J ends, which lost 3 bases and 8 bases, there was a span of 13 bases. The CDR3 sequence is CASSFQGPGGYTF. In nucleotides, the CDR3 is TGTGCCAGCAGTTTTCAGGGGCCAGGAGGCTACACCTTC.

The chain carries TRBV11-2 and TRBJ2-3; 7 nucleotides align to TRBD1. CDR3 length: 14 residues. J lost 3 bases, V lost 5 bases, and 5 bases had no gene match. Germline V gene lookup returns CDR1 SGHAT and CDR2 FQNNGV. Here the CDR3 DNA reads TGTGCCAGCAGCCGGGGACAGACTACAGATACGCAGTATTTT. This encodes CASSRGQTTDTQYF.

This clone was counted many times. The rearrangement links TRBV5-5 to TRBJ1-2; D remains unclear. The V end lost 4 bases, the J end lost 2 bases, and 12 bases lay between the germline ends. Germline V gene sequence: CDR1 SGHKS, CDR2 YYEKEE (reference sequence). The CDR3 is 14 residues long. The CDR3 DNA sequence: TGTGCCAGCAGCGCGGTCCTGGCAAACTATGGCTACACCTTC. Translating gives CASSAVLANYGYTF.

The CDR3 region has the DNA TGTGCCACCAGAGGTGTCTCGGGGTCCCAACAGCGCGTCTACACCTTC. The encoded protein is CATRGVSGSQQRVYTF. The chain has TRBV15 and TRBJ1-2; D gene uncertain. Per the germline V gene, CDR1 is LNHNV and CDR2 is YYDKDF (reference sequence). The CDR3 loop spans 16 amino acids. Trimming shortened V by 6 bases and J by 10 bases, and 27 bases separated the two germline ends. The full variable domain, completed using reference TRBV15 and TRBJ1-2, is DAMVIQNPRYQVTQFGKPVTLSCSQTLNHNVMYWYQQKSSQAPKLLFHYYDKDFNNEADTPDNFQSRRPNTSFCFLDIRSPGLGDTAMYLCATRGVSGSQQRVYTFGSGTRLTVV.